This TCR beta chain derives from a study of blood T cells in healthy people across ages (dated by TCRdb to 2015 to 2017). General notes on the study: Template switching captured roughly one uniquely barcoded TCR beta cDNA molecule per two T cells in model experiments. Two additional independent replicas of 1 million unique cDNA reads from the same blood draw were analyzed for two donors (one aged 18 to 30 and one aged 80 or older). To avoid experimental bias, donors of different ages were distributed randomly across sequencing lanes. Using deep sequencing normalized with unique cDNA molecular identifiers, the study measured how TCR beta repertoire diversity changes with age. Four age groups were formed from the donors: young (average approximately 17 years), middle-aged (approximately 39), aged (62) and long-lived (about 75). Beyond this particular receptor, the publication reports: Observed TCR beta diversity per million T cells fell roughly linearly with age, and a significant reduction was already apparent by age about 43. Observed TCR beta diversity correlated strongly with the percentage of naive T cells measured by flow cytometry. Because profiling used bulk unsorted PBMCs, naive and antigen-experienced compartments could not be compared conclusively. Compared with the aged group, the long-lived group had more naive CD4+ T cells, fewer expanded clones and increased TCR diversity, suggesting age selection. Estimates of total diversity from one million sequenced T cells were regarded as lower bounds and underestimates. Donor CMV infection status was unknown, potentially confounding age-related changes in expanded clonotypes.

This clonotype was picked up many times. The specificity of this receptor is unknown. Base qualities are not recorded, but no much larger clone differs from it by a single base. The donors were about 40 Caucasian individuals from Russia, aged roughly 6 to 100 years, who were systemically healthy. Each donor gave ten milliliters of peripheral blood, drawn into EDTA-treated Vacutainer tubes. Ficoll-Paque density-gradient centrifugation was used to isolate PBMCs, with at least 7 million per sample. Trizol reagent was used to extract total RNA from PBMCs, with at least 5.5 micrograms per sample. For every donor, flow cytometry on a PBMC aliquot measured the percentage of naive CD45RAhigh/CD27high T cells. The CDR3 runs 12 residues from the cysteine to the phenylalanine. Left in the record is the CDR3 DNA by itself, 36 bases read in frame from the first base. The junction shows trimming of 5 bases on V and 3 bases on J, plus 8 bases between the germline ends.

The library was obtained by 5' RACE. The data were produced on an Illumina HiSeq 2500. A second about 7 to 11 cycle PCR used a sample-barcoded 5' primer and a J-beta primer mix. A template-switch 5' adaptor carrying 12 random nucleotides introduced a unique molecular identifier onto each TCR beta cDNA molecule. At least 2.5 million CDR3-containing paired-end reads were obtained from each sample. First-strand cDNA synthesis was performed from all RNA using the Mint cDNA synthesis kit, with priming by a TRBC-specific oligonucleotide. After uracil-DNA glycosylase treatment, a first 18-cycle PCR used universal primers M1SS and BC2_uni_R on all cDNA. In the paper's pipeline: Each sample was normalized by randomly selecting 1 million high-quality reads, each carrying a distinct molecular identifier. Instead of being binned into consensus sequences, reads with shared molecular identifiers were discarded. MiTCR, set to a Q25 quality threshold and the strictest error-elimination algorithm, was used for CDR3 identification, clonotype clustering and error correction. Lower-bound total TCR beta diversity was estimated with a nonparametric unseen species model using Euler transformation. TCRdb reran the public reads through fastp at Q25 and MiXCR, keeping productive beta chains. Each CDR3 protein appears once, grouped with its most common genes and DNA. These V and J calls originate from TCRdb's pipeline instead of the authors' own analysis. In all, the sample holds hundreds of thousands of distinct CDR3 sequences, and roughly half of those were seen once. Jointly, the top ten make up approximately 15% of the sample.

This sequence originates from a woman of 80 years or more in good health. The sequence is built from TRBV12-3 or TRBV12-4 and TRBJ2-7; the D gene remains uncertain. Sequencing was done on a sample of blood. The CDR3 sequence is CASSIQVYEQYF. The sequence in DNA is TGTGCCAGCAGTATACAAGTCTACGAGCAGTACTTC.